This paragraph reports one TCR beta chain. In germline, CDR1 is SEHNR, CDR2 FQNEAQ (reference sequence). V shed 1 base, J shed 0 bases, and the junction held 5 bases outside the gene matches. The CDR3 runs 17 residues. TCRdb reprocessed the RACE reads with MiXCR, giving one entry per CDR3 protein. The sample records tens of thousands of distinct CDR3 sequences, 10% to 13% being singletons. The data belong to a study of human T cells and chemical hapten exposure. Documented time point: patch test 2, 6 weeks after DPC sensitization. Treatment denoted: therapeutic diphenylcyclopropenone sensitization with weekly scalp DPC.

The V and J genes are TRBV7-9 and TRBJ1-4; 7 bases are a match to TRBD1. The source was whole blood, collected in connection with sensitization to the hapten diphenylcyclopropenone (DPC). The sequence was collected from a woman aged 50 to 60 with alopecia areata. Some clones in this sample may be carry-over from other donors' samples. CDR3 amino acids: CASSLEGTAATNEKLFF. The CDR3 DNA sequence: TGTGCCAGCAGCTTAGAGGGGACAGCTGCAACTAATGAAAAACTGTTTTTT.